Reported below is one TCR beta chain. Its antigen is as yet unknown. This sample is drawn from a study of T cells in tuberculosis. Study-wide points: Shorter CDR3-alpha in active tuberculosis partly drove smaller distances.

TCRdb's copy holds only in-frame clones and misses some; the assay was immunoSEQ multiplex PCR. Here the sample spans about 45,000 clones, 90% to 95% being singletons. Losses at the gene ends were 4 bases for V and 1 base for J; bases not matched to a gene: 8. The CDR3 is made up of 16 amino acids. Germline V CDR1 and CDR2: LGHNA, YSLEER. The genes are TRBV4-3 and TRBJ1-1, with 8 bases that match TRBD1. The source material was PBMCs. The sequence derives from a donor aged 10 to 29 with latent tuberculosis or without tuberculosis infection. Some clones in this sample may be carry-over from other donors' samples. The CDR3 DNA sequence: TGCGCCAGCAGCCGATTGACAGGGGCCGGGAACACTGAAGCTTTCTTT. Protein sequence: CASSRLTGAGNTEAFF.